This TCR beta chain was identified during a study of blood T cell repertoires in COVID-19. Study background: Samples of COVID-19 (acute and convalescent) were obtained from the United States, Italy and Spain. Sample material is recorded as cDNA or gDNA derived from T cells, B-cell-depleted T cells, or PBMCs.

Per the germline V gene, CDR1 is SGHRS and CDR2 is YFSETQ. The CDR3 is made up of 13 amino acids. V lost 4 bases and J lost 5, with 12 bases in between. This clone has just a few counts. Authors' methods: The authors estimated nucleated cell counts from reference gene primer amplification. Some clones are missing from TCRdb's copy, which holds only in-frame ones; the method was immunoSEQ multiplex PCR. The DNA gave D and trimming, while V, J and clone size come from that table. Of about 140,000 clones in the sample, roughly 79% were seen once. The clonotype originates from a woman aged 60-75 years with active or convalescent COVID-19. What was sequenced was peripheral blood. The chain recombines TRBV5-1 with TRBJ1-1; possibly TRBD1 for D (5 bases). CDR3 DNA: TGCGCCAGCAGCGGGGACTCCTTTACTGAAGCTTTCTTT. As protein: CASSGDSFTEAFF.